Shown below are 8 T cell receptor beta chains from a single sample sequenced in a study of blood T cell repertoires in COVID-19. Libraries were prepared by immunoSEQ multiplex PCR; TCRdb keeps only in-frame clonotypes and omits some of them. The sample lists hundreds of thousands of clones; 85% to 90% were seen once. The sequenced sample was peripheral blood. These receptors all come from a woman between 25 and 40 years old with COVID-19, enrolled during active disease.

As for this clone: The sample has other DNA sequences that encode this CDR3 too. This sequence joins TRBV12-3 or TRBV12-4 and TRBJ2-7, with 9 nucleotides matching TRBD1. The CDR3 is 13 residues long. Losses at the gene ends were 5 bases for V and 4 bases for J; bases not matched to a gene: 3. In nucleotides, the CDR3 is TGTGCCAGCAGTCCCGGACAGGGGTACGAGCAGTACTTC. Its translation: CASSPGQGYEQYF.

In this sample, this clone turned up once. This chain uses TRBV7-2 with TRBJ2-1; 9 bases are a match to TRBD2. This CDR3 has 13 amino acids. With 1 base clipped from V and 10 bases from J, the junction kept 2 bases outside the gene matches. CDR1 and CDR2 (germline): SGHTA, FQGNSA. CDR3 nucleotides: TGTGCCAGCAGCTTAGTCGCGGGGGGGGAGCAGTTCTTC. It codes for CASSLVAGGEQFF.

The CDR3 DNA sequence: TGTGCCAGCAGCAAACAACCAGGGGATTGGGAGACCCAGTACTTC. This codes for CASSKQPGDWETQYF. The chain joins TRBV28 to TRBJ2-5; D might be TRBD1 (6 bases). The CDR3 totals 15 residues. V was shortened by 6 bases and J by 5 bases, with 19 bases between the two germline ends. Per the germline V gene, CDR1 is MDHEN and CDR2 is SYDVKM.

This sequence joins TRBV5-6 and TRBJ2-2, with 10 bases matching TRBD2. V gave up 0 bases and J gave up 5 bases; unmatched junction bases: 4. Germline-derived CDR1 and CDR2 are SGHDT and YYEEEE. The CDR3 totals 16 residues. The CDR3: CASSLELAGRTGELFF. The CDR3 bases are TGTGCCAGCAGCTTGGAACTAGCGGGGAGAACCGGGGAGCTGTTTTTT.

The chain is built from TRBV5-1 and TRBJ1-2; no reliable D call. Trimming took off 4 bases at V and 6 bases at J, with 13 bases between the two ends. The CDR3 is 13 amino acids. Germline CDR1 and CDR2: SGHRS and YFSETQ. CDR3 sequence (DNA): TGCGCCAGCAGCGAGATAACCCGGGATGGCTACACCTTC. This codes for CASSEITRDGYTF. Supplemented by reference TRBV5-1 and TRBJ1-2, the full variable domain reads KAGVTQTPRYLIKTRGQQVTLSCSPISGHRSVSWYQQTPGQGLQFLFEYFSETQRNKGNFPGRFSGRQFSNSRSEMNVSTLELGDSALYLCASSEITRDGYTFGSGTRLTVV.

This chain uses TRBV19 with TRBJ2-1, with D perhaps matching TRBD2 (6 bases). The ends were cut back, 3 bases at V and 0 bases at J, with 21 bases in the middle. The CDR3 runs 19 residues. The germline V gene has CDR1 LNHDA and CDR2 SQIVND (reference sequence). The CDR3 bases are TGTGCCAGTAGTATTATGATGCGCGGCGGGGAAAGCTCCTACAATGAGCAGTTCTTC. This gives the protein CASSIMMRGGESSYNEQFF.

V and J are TRBV3-1 (or the pseudogene TRBV3-2) and TRBJ1-6, with TRBD1 matching 7 bases. CDR3 length: 17 amino acids. J was trimmed by 10 bases and V by 1 base; bases with no gene match: 13. Germline-derived CDR1 and CDR2 are LGHDT and YNNKEL (reference sequence). CDR3 in DNA: TGTGCCAGCAGCCAAGGAGGAGGGGGCGCCGGGCGGTCACCCCTCCACTTT. Translated, it gives CASSQGGGGAGRSPLHF.

This chain uses TRBV7-9 with TRBJ1-2; maybe TRBD1 (5 bases). The CDR3 covers 15 residues. With 3 bases removed from V and 6 bases from J, the gap between germline ends came to 17 bases. Germline CDR1 SEHNR, CDR2 FQNEAQ (reference sequence). CDR3 protein: CASSLGPSGGDGYTF. CDR3 sequence (DNA): TGTGCCAGCAGCTTGGGGCCCTCGGGGGGGGATGGCTACACCTTC.